This passage covers 26 T cell receptor beta chains from one sample sequenced in a study of shared clonotypes between healthy human individuals. Using immunoSEQ multiplex PCR, the repertoire was profiled, and TCRdb retains in-frame clones only, with some absent. The data show over 850,000 clones, approximately 78% seen once. Sample: memory CD4+ T cells from PBMCs. Subset of the sample: CD45RA-negative fraction. These receptors were obtained from a man aged 18 to 30 in good health. Some clones in this sample may be carry-over from other donors' samples.

The chain uses TRBV5-6 and TRBJ1-2; D unresolved. Germline V CDR1 and CDR2: SGHDT, YYEEEE. Trimming shortened V by 1 base and J by 4 bases, and 11 bases separated the two germline ends. The CDR3 extends over 14 amino acids. DNA for the CDR3: TGTGCCAGCAGCTTGAGACAAAGCGGCTATGGCTACACCTTC. As protein: CASSLRQSGYGYTF.

This clone has a single count. This chain joins TRBV28 and TRBJ2-7, with 10 bases lining up with TRBD2. The ends lost 6 bases at V and 3 bases at J; junction bases unmatched: 8. The CDR3 is 15 amino acids. Per germline, CDR1 MDHEN and CDR2 SYDVKM. The CDR3 is CASSSSGSFYYEQYF. The CDR3 DNA reads TGTGCCAGCAGCTCTAGCGGGAGCTTTTACTACGAGCAGTACTTC.

This chain joins TRBV5-1 and TRBJ2-7; TRBD2 matches at 9 bases. V lost 1 base, J lost 6 bases, and 8 bases stayed unmatched. The CDR3 sequence is 15 residues long. From germline, CDR1 is SGHRS and CDR2 YFSETQ. CDR3 sequence (DNA): TGCGCCAGCAGCTTGTCGCTAGCGGGAACTAGCGAGCAGTACTTC. As protein: CASSLSLAGTSEQYF.

To note about this clone: This CDR3 is also generated by other DNA sequences in the sample. This chain uses TRBV7-8 with TRBJ1-3; 8 bases map to TRBD1. This CDR3 has 15 amino acids. Germline CDR1 and CDR2: SGHVS and FQNEAQ. V trimming: 2 bases; J trimming: 4 bases; junction bases outside the gene matches: 4. CDR3: CASSLQGASGNTIYF. CDR3 nucleotides: TGTGCCAGCAGCTTACAGGGGGCCAGCGGAAACACCATATATTTT.

This clone occurred once. The sample contains more than one DNA sequence encoding this CDR3. The chain combines TRBV7-3 with TRBJ2-5; TRBD2 is a possible D gene (5 bases). CDR3 length equals 14 residues. The germline V gene encodes CDR1 SGHTA and CDR2 FQGTGA. V was pared by 2 bases and J by 3 bases, with 10 bases between. The DNA for the CDR3 is TGTGCCAGCAGCTTACGGGGTGGGGAAGAGACCCAGTACTTC. It is translated as CASSLRGGEETQYF.

Only a few counts were recorded for this clone. The V call is TRBV2, the J call TRBJ1-2; D gene ambiguous. The CDR3 has 13 amino acids. Germline V gives CDR1 SNHLY, CDR2 FYNNEI. Trimming shortened V by 4 bases and J by 1 base, and 7 bases separated the two germline ends. The CDR3 bases are TGTGCCAGCAGTGTGCAAAGTAACTATGGCTACACCTTC. Amino acid sequence: CASSVQSNYGYTF. Looking up the rest from reference TRBV2 and TRBJ1-2 gives the full variable domain: EPEVTQTPSHQVTQMGQEVILRCVPISNHLYFYWYRQILGQKVEFLVSFYNNEISEKSEIFDDQFSVERPDGSNFTLKIRSTKLEDSAMYFCASSVQSNYGYTFGSGTRLTVV.

Details on this clone: Relative to the germline gene, one junction end is altered; a read error may explain this. The chain couples TRBV28 to TRBJ2-1; unclear D gene. Germline V gene sequence: CDR1 MDHEN, CDR2 SYDVKM. The CDR3 length is 16 residues. The CDR3 coding sequence is TGTGCCAGCAACAAAGCCTTAAGCGCCCGTTACAATGGGCAGTTCTTC. Translated, it gives CASNKALSARYNGQFF.

The chain joins TRBV9 to TRBJ1-1, with D perhaps TRBD1 (5 bases). V dropped 4 bases and J dropped 5 bases, with 15 bases sitting between them. Germline CDR1 reads SGDLS; CDR2 reads YYNGEE. This CDR3 region has 14 residues. CDR3 sequence: CASSSEGLGTEAFF. As DNA, the CDR3 is TGTGCCAGCAGCTCCGAGGGACTTGGGACTGAAGCTTTCTTT.

The CDR3 DNA follows: TGTGCCAGCAGTGGGACAGGGGATACGCAGTATTTT. Its translation: CASSGTGDTQYF. The chain has TRBV6-4 and TRBJ2-3; 8 bases agree with TRBD1. Looked up from germline, CDR1 is MRHNA and CDR2 is SNTAGT. This CDR3 region has 12 residues. The V segment lost 4 bases and the J segment 6 bases; nucleotides outside the gene matches: 0.

Note on this clone: A much bigger clone sits one base away, suggesting this may be a read error. At the DNA level, this CDR3 is encoded by other sequences in the same sample as well. The chain couples TRBV7-9 to TRBJ2-5; unclear D gene. The ends were cut back, 3 bases at V and 4 bases at J, with 3 bases in the middle. The CDR3 has 11 residues. Looked up from germline, CDR1 is SEHNR and CDR2 is FQNEAQ (reference sequence). As DNA, the CDR3 is TGTGCCAGCAGCTTTGGAGAGACCCAGTACTTC. The encoded protein is CASSFGETQYF.

This clone showed up just once. This chain joins TRBV9 and TRBJ2-2; no firm D call. The CDR3 contains 15 residues. Germline V lookup: CDR1 SGDLS, CDR2 YYNGEE. The V gene lost 4 bases and the J gene lost 2 bases, with 12 bases spanning the gap. In nucleotides, the CDR3 is TGTGCCAGCAGCCCAGCACCATCAAACACCGGGGAGCTGTTTTTT. Its protein is CASSPAPSNTGELFF.

The chain employs TRBV28 and TRBJ2-7; D perhaps matches TRBD2 (5 bases). The CDR3 sequence is 15 residues long. The germline V gene encodes CDR1 MDHEN and CDR2 SYDVKM. Trimming pared 0 bases from V and 0 bases from J, leaving 9 bases between. DNA for the CDR3: TGTGCCAGCAGTTTATGGGCGGGCACCTCCTACGAGCAGTACTTC. Translated, it gives CASSLWAGTSYEQYF.

The chain couples TRBV6-5 to TRBJ1-2; maybe TRBD1 (6 bases). This CDR3 contains 15 residues. Trimming stripped 6 bases from V and 7 bases from J, with 21 bases between. Germline lookup yields CDR1 MNHEY and CDR2 SVGAGI. The CDR3: CASRGAEGAYGGYTF. The CDR3 nucleotides read TGTGCCAGCAGGGGGGCAGAAGGGGCTTACGGTGGCTACACCTTC.

The rearrangement uses TRBV7-2 and TRBJ2-7, with a tentative D call TRBD2 (6 bases). CDR3 size: 15 residues. The ends were cut back, 2 bases at V and 3 bases at J, with 14 bases in the middle. Looked up from germline, CDR1 is SGHTA and CDR2 is FQGNSA. DNA of the CDR3: TGTGCCAGCAGCTTAAGTGGGACGGGACTCTACGAGCAGTACTTC. It codes for CASSLSGTGLYEQYF.

This CDR3 reads CASSLFSGSVTDTQYF. CDR3 nucleotides: TGTGCCAGCAGCTTGTTTAGCGGGAGTGTAACAGATACGCAGTATTTT. The chain recombines TRBV11-2 with TRBJ2-3, with 9 positions matching TRBD2. Germline V lookup: CDR1 SGHAT, CDR2 FQNNGV. The V and J ends lost 3 bases and 3 bases, in that order; junction bases with no gene match: 7. This CDR3 spans 16 amino acids.

The chain links TRBV11-3 to TRBJ2-1; D may match TRBD1 or TRBD2 (5 bases each). Germline loops: CDR1 SGHNT, CDR2 YENEEA. V shed 1 base and J shed 2 bases, with 9 bases lying between them. The CDR3 sequence is 15 residues long. The CDR3 protein is CASSLGTGPYNEQFF. The CDR3 region has the DNA TGTGCCAGCAGCTTAGGAACGGGACCCTACAATGAGCAGTTCTTC.

The V call is TRBV11-1, the J call TRBJ2-5; D perhaps matches TRBD2 (5 bases). CDR3 length equals 15 residues. Germline V gene lookup returns CDR1 SGHAT and CDR2 FQDESV (reference sequence). Trimming took 10 bases from V and 3 from J, leaving 21 bases between them. The CDR3 DNA reads TGTGCCATCCGGGCGGTTCAAAGAGGGAAAGAGACCCAGTACTTC. Translating gives CAIRAVQRGKETQYF.

Concerning this clone: The same CDR3 arises from other DNA sequences in this sample as well. The J gene is TRBJ2-1, the V gene TRBV20-1; D might be TRBD1 (6 bases). CDR3 length: 11 amino acids. V lost 5 bases and J lost 7, with 9 bases in between. Germline V lookup: CDR1 DFQATT, CDR2 SNEGSKA (reference sequence). The CDR3 region is CSAYRGNEQFF. The CDR3 bases are TGCAGTGCTTATAGGGGGAATGAGCAGTTCTTC.

The J gene is TRBJ1-2, the V gene TRBV9; 11 positions match TRBD1. The V gene's germline CDR1 is SGDLS and CDR2 YYNGEE. The CDR3 is made up of 14 amino acids. V dropped 4 bases and J dropped 6; count of bases not matched to a gene: 5. The CDR3 here is CASSLLDRGHGYTF. The DNA for the CDR3 is TGTGCCAGCAGCCTACTGGACAGGGGGCATGGCTACACCTTC.

V usage is TRBV30 and J usage is TRBJ1-3; D gene unclear. The CDR3 loop spans 15 amino acids. V gave up 0 bases and J gave up 0 bases, with 9 bases separating them. The germline CDR1 and CDR2 sequences are GTSNPN and SVGIG (reference sequence). The CDR3 coding sequence is TGTGCCTGGAGTGTACGTAGCAACTCTGGAAACACCATATATTTT. Translating gives CAWSVRSNSGNTIYF.

This clone was seen more than once but under ten times. The rearrangement joins TRBV7-8 to TRBJ2-2; D may correspond to TRBD1 or TRBD2 (6 bases each). V gave up 7 bases and J gave up 4 bases, with 16 bases separating them. This CDR3 spans 15 amino acids. Germline V lookup: CDR1 SGHVS, CDR2 FQNEAQ. The CDR3 DNA sequence: TGTGCCAGCACCCCACGGGGGCAGAGCACCGGGGAGCTGTTTTTT. Translation: CASTPRGQSTGELFF.

The V call is TRBV29-1, the J call TRBJ2-7; D remains ambiguous. Germline loops: CDR1 SQVTM, CDR2 ANQGSEA. This CDR3 spans 12 amino acids. V dropped 7 bases and J dropped 0 bases, with 10 bases sitting between them. DNA for the CDR3: TGCAGCGCTGGAACGTACTCCTACGAGCAGTACTTC. Translating gives CSAGTYSYEQYF.

This clone has more than one count but fewer than ten. The chain is built from TRBV18 and TRBJ2-7; 8 bases line up with TRBD2. Germline CDR1 is KGHSH and CDR2 is LQKENI. This CDR3 is 16 amino acids long. The ends lost 4 bases at V and 1 base at J; junction bases unmatched: 9. CDR3 sequence reads: CASSRQRERGSYEQYF. The CDR3 nucleotides are TGTGCCAGCTCACGTCAGCGGGAGAGAGGATCCTACGAGCAGTACTTC. Based on the CDR3 plus reference TRBV18 and TRBJ2-7, the full variable domain is NAGVMQNPRHLVRRRGQEARLRCSPMKGHSHVYWYRQLPEEGLKFMVYLQKENIIDESGMPKERFSAEFPKEGPSILRIQQVVRGDSAAYFCASSRQRERGSYEQYFGPGTRLTVT.

A note on this clone: A clone one base away is much larger, so this may be a read error. The chain carries TRBV7-2 and TRBJ2-7, with D uncertain. The V and J ends lost 4 bases and 2 bases respectively, with 3 bases between them. The CDR3 extends over 11 amino acids. Germline V gene sequence: CDR1 SGHTA, CDR2 FQGNSA. This CDR3 is CASSSPYEQYF. DNA for the CDR3: TGTGCCAGCAGCTCCCCCTACGAGCAGTACTTC.

Only a few counts were recorded for this clone. Additional DNA sequences in this sample encode the identical CDR3. The V and J genes are TRBV19 and TRBJ2-3, with TRBD2 matching over 9 bases. V lost 6 bases and J lost 3; bases outside the gene matches: 1. Germline-derived CDR1 and CDR2 are LNHDA and SQIVND (reference sequence). There are 13 residues in the CDR3. The CDR3 DNA follows: TGTGCCAGTAGGCTAGCGGGAACAGATACGCAGTATTTT. Residues: CASRLAGTDTQYF.

This chain links TRBV9 with TRBJ2-3, with TRBD2 identical over 11 bases. Germline V lookup: CDR1 SGDLS, CDR2 YYNGEE. V was clipped by 3 bases and J by 4 bases; unmatched bases: 13. The CDR3 length is 18 residues. The CDR3 DNA reads TGTGCCAGCAGCGCCGGGACTAGCGGCGGGAGGTTAGCAGATACGCAGTATTTT. This gives the protein CASSAGTSGGRLADTQYF.